The 29 T cell receptor beta chains listed next were all sequenced from one sample in a study of blood T cell repertoires in COVID-19. Produced via immunoSEQ multiplex PCR; TCRdb's table is partial and in-frame only. This sample has about 78,000 clones, with about 93% found just once. The sequenced sample consisted of peripheral blood. The receptors here all came from a woman aged 80 or over with acute or convalescent COVID-19.

The chain joins TRBV5-1 to TRBJ2-7; 12 bases match TRBD1. Unmatched junction bases numbered 5, after V lost 4 bases and J lost 6 bases. The CDR3 contains 14 residues. Germline CDR1 and CDR2: SGHRS and YFSETQ. CDR3 DNA sequence: TGCGCCAGCAGCCGAGGGACAGGGGGCCGCGAGCAGTACTTC. Protein sequence: CASSRGTGGREQYF. The full variable domain, completed using reference TRBV5-1 and TRBJ2-7, is KAGVTQTPRYLIKTRGQQVTLSCSPISGHRSVSWYQQTPGQGLQFLFEYFSETQRNKGNFPGRFSGRQFSNSRSEMNVSTLELGDSALYLCASSRGTGGREQYFGPGTRLTVT.

In its sample, this clone was seen once. An end of the junction does not agree with germline; a read error may underlie this. This rearrangement joins TRBV4-2 to TRBJ1-1, with TRBD1 matching 7 bases. This CDR3 contains 15 residues. CDR1 LGHNA and CDR2 YNFKEQ come from the germline V gene. The CDR3 sequence is CASTQGRQGNTEAFF. CDR3 coding DNA: TGTGCCAGCACCCAAGGGAGACAGGGGAACACTGAAGCTTTCTTT.

The chain combines TRBV7-8 with TRBJ2-1, with TRBD2 as a possible D gene (7 bases). With 5 bases removed from V and 4 bases from J, the gap between germline ends came to 27 bases. The CDR3 runs 19 residues. CDR1 and CDR2 from the germline V gene are SGHVS and FQNEAQ. The CDR3 loop is CASSKNAGGQSRIYNEQFF. DNA of the CDR3: TGTGCCAGCAGCAAAAATGCCGGGGGGCAATCCAGAATTTACAATGAGCAGTTCTTC.

This clone was counted once. The V gene is TRBV15, the J gene TRBJ1-4; no firm D call. The ends were cut back, 3 bases at V and 3 bases at J, with 17 bases in the middle. This CDR3 has 17 residues. Germline values: CDR1 LNHNV, CDR2 YYDKDF (reference sequence). The CDR3 reads CATSSGLRGRANEKLFF. The CDR3 DNA follows: TGTGCCACCAGCAGTGGACTTCGAGGGCGGGCTAATGAAAAACTGTTTTTT.

This clone was recorded once. This rearrangement joins TRBV20-1 to TRBJ1-4; D is undetermined. The V end lost 3 bases, the J end lost 0 bases, and 8 bases lay between the germline ends. This CDR3 is 14 amino acids long. Germline V gene data show CDR1 as DFQATT and CDR2 as SNEGSKA (reference sequence). The CDR3 DNA follows: TGCAGTGCTAGTCGCGGGGCAACTAATGAAAAACTGTTTTTT. Amino acid sequence: CSASRGATNEKLFF.

The V call is TRBV11-1, the J call TRBJ1-1; D is undetermined. The CDR3 runs to 14 residues. Between the trimmed V and J ends, which lost 1 base and 4 bases, there was a span of 10 bases. Germline V CDR1 and CDR2: SGHAT, FQDESV (reference sequence). CDR3 sequence reads: CASSLDPGGTEAFF. Here the CDR3 DNA reads TGTGCCAGCAGCTTAGACCCAGGAGGCACTGAAGCTTTCTTT.

The chain has TRBV5-1 and TRBJ1-5; D call uncertain. The CDR3 runs 16 residues. CDR1 SGHRS and CDR2 YFSETQ come from the germline V gene. Trimming removed 4 bases from V and 0 bases from J, with 14 bases in between. The CDR3 loop is CASSPEGTDSNQPQHF. CDR3 sequence (DNA): TGCGCCAGCAGCCCAGAAGGCACAGATAGCAATCAGCCCCAGCATTTT.

This chain joins TRBV7-9 and TRBJ1-2; 9 positions match TRBD1. CDR1 and CDR2 from the germline V gene are SEHNR and FQNEAQ (reference sequence). The CDR3 runs 14 residues. The trim removed 3 bases at V and 4 bases at J, leaving 3 bases unmatched. CDR3 region: CASSFGGQGYGYTF. For the CDR3, the DNA is TGTGCCAGCAGCTTCGGGGGACAGGGCTATGGCTACACCTTC.

V and J are TRBV5-1 and TRBJ2-7; 8 nucleotides match TRBD1. The junction had 4 bases not matched to a gene; V was cut back by 4 bases and J by 4 bases. CDR1 and CDR2 (germline): SGHRS, YFSETQ. There are 13 residues in the CDR3. This CDR3 reads CASSRTGIYEQYF. CDR3 in DNA: TGCGCCAGCAGCCGGACAGGGATATACGAGCAGTACTTC. The whole variable domain, remainder taken from reference TRBV5-1 and TRBJ2-7, is KAGVTQTPRYLIKTRGQQVTLSCSPISGHRSVSWYQQTPGQGLQFLFEYFSETQRNKGNFPGRFSGRQFSNSRSEMNVSTLELGDSALYLCASSRTGIYEQYFGPGTRLTVT.

This rearrangement joins TRBV9 to TRBJ2-2, with a possible D match to TRBD2 (6 bases). V was trimmed by 0 bases and J by 5 bases, leaving 11 bases between them. This CDR3 is 15 amino acids long. In germline, CDR1 is SGDLS, CDR2 YYNGEE. This CDR3 is CASSVGPGRTGELFF. As DNA, the CDR3 is TGTGCCAGCAGCGTAGGTCCAGGGAGGACCGGGGAGCTGTTTTTT.

The rearrangement uses TRBV9 and TRBJ1-2; D may be TRBD1 (6 bases). With 0 bases removed from V and 8 bases from J, the gap between germline ends came to 14 bases. Germline CDR1 is SGDLS and CDR2 is YYNGEE. The CDR3 has 14 residues. This CDR3 is CASSVGGGARGYTF. CDR3 in DNA: TGTGCCAGCAGCGTAGGTGGGGGCGCGAGGGGCTACACCTTC.

This chain joins TRBV25-1 and TRBJ2-2, with TRBD1 matching over 10 bases. This CDR3 spans 16 amino acids. V lost 4 bases, J lost 6 bases, and 8 bases stayed unmatched. Per the germline V gene, CDR1 is MGHDK and CDR2 is SYGVNS. CDR3 protein: CASSAGQGRFPGELFF. CDR3 coding DNA: TGTGCCAGCAGTGCGGGACAGGGGCGTTTTCCCGGGGAGCTGTTTTTT.

This rearrangement joins TRBV7-7 to TRBJ2-7; D gene uncertain. Trimming took 2 bases from V and 0 from J, leaving 11 bases between them. Germline assignment: CDR1 SSHAT and CDR2 FNYEAQ (reference sequence). The CDR3 has 15 amino acids. The CDR3 DNA reads as TGTGCCAGCAGCTTATACGTCGGTCCCTCCTACGAGCAGTACTTC. Amino acid sequence: CASSLYVGPSYEQYF.

V usage is TRBV29-1 and J usage is TRBJ2-5; D unresolved. The CDR3 sequence is 13 residues long. The V and J ends lost 2 bases and 0 bases respectively, with 7 bases between them. Germline V CDR1 and CDR2: SQVTM, ANQGSEA. Written as DNA, the CDR3 is TGCAGCGTTGAAAACTCGTACCAAGAGACCCAGTACTTC. Its translation is CSVENSYQETQYF.

V and J are TRBV3-1 (or the pseudogene TRBV3-2) and TRBJ1-2; 7 bases fit TRBD1. Germline CDR1 reads LGHDT; CDR2 reads YNNKEL (reference sequence). V was clipped by 3 bases and J by 3 bases; unmatched bases: 7. This CDR3 is 15 amino acids long. The CDR3 region is CASSQLQGRDYGYTF. The CDR3 nucleotides read TGTGCCAGCAGCCAGCTACAGGGGAGAGACTATGGCTACACCTTC.

The chain combines TRBV12-3 or TRBV12-4 with TRBJ1-2; the match to TRBD1 covers 8 bases. Trimming at V came to 3 bases and at J to 3 bases, leaving 0 bases not matched to a gene. The CDR3 is 13 amino acids. CDR3 coding DNA: TGTGCCAGCAGTTTGGACAGGGACTATGGCTACACCTTC. Protein product: CASSLDRDYGYTF.

V usage is TRBV7-8 and J usage is TRBJ2-1; D is uncertain. V gave up 6 bases and J gave up 10 bases, with 19 bases separating them. Germline V lookup: CDR1 SGHVS, CDR2 FQNEAQ. The CDR3 runs 14 residues. CDR3 region: CASRLQVATREQFF. Here the CDR3 DNA reads TGTGCCAGCAGGCTCCAGGTGGCAACCAGGGAGCAGTTCTTC.

The V gene is TRBV18, the J gene TRBJ1-2; D is perhaps TRBD1 (5 bases). Trimming removed 2 bases at V and 6 bases at J, with 16 bases between. Germline CDR1 reads KGHSH; CDR2 reads LQKENI. This CDR3 has 15 amino acids. The CDR3 loop is CASSPRPTVADGYTF. The CDR3 coding sequence is TGTGCCAGCTCACCAAGACCGACAGTAGCTGATGGCTACACCTTC. The complete variable domain, with remaining parts taken from reference TRBV18 and TRBJ1-2, reads NAGVMQNPRHLVRRRGQEARLRCSPMKGHSHVYWYRQLPEEGLKFMVYLQKENIIDESGMPKERFSAEFPKEGPSILRIQQVVRGDSAAYFCASSPRPTVADGYTFGSGTRLTVV.

This chain joins TRBV3-1 (or the pseudogene TRBV3-2) and TRBJ1-4; TRBD1 aligns across 8 bases. V was clipped by 5 bases and J by 10 bases; unmatched bases: 12. In germline, CDR1 is LGHDT, CDR2 YNNKEL (reference sequence). The CDR3 sequence is 15 residues long. The CDR3 bases are TGTGCCAGCAGCTTCCGGACAGGGTCACAGGGAAAACTGTTTTTT. Translating it yields CASSFRTGSQGKLFF.

CDR3 loop: CATSRDFTGKNIQYF. For the CDR3, the DNA is TGTGCCACCAGCAGAGATTTTACAGGGAAAAACATTCAGTACTTC. The V and J genes are TRBV15 and TRBJ2-4; a possible D gene is TRBD1 (6 bases). CDR1 LNHNV and CDR2 YYDKDF come from the germline V gene (reference sequence). Deletions cut 0 bases from V and 4 bases from J, with 10 bases between. The CDR3 extends over 15 amino acids.

This CDR3 is CASSLARQGSEQYF. The CDR3 DNA is TGCGCCAGCAGCTTGGCGCGACAGGGAAGCGAGCAGTACTTC. This chain links TRBV5-1 with TRBJ2-7, with TRBD1 identical over 7 bases. Trimming cost V 0 bases and J 6 bases; bases outside gene matches: 6. CDR1 is SGHRS, CDR2 YFSETQ, per germline. The length of the CDR3 is 14 residues. Drawing the rest from reference TRBV5-1 and TRBJ2-7, the complete variable domain is KAGVTQTPRYLIKTRGQQVTLSCSPISGHRSVSWYQQTPGQGLQFLFEYFSETQRNKGNFPGRFSGRQFSNSRSEMNVSTLELGDSALYLCASSLARQGSEQYFGPGTRLTVT.

The CDR3 DNA sequence: TGTGCCAGCAGCGCGGCCGCCGGACAGGGGAGCACCGGGGAGCTGTTTTTT. Translation gives CASSAAAGQGSTGELFF. The V gene is TRBV5-4, the J gene TRBJ2-2; 9 nucleotides match TRBD1. There are 17 residues in the CDR3. Trimming cost V 4 bases and J 4 bases; bases outside gene matches: 11. The germline V gene encodes CDR1 SGHNT and CDR2 YYREEE (reference sequence).

The CDR3 region is CASSSRSGPGQGEKLFF. The CDR3 nucleotides are TGTGCCAGCAGCTCACGATCCGGGCCGGGACAGGGCGAAAAACTGTTTTTT. This chain connects TRBV5-4 to TRBJ1-4, with 9 positions matching TRBD1. CDR3 length: 17 residues. Germline assignment: CDR1 SGHNT and CDR2 YYREEE (reference sequence). Trimming removed 3 bases from V and 8 bases from J; junction bases left unmatched: 14.

The rearrangement uses TRBV5-4 and TRBJ2-5, with TRBD1 as a possible D gene (6 bases). There are 15 residues in the CDR3. Germline V lookup: CDR1 SGHNT, CDR2 YYREEE (reference sequence). Trimming stripped 4 bases from V and 5 bases from J, with 18 bases between. This chain's CDR3 is CASSPIGQKMETQYF. The CDR3 nucleotides are TGTGCCAGCAGCCCGATAGGACAGAAAATGGAGACCCAGTACTTC.

V gene TRBV24-1 combines with J gene TRBJ2-2; D is possibly TRBD1 (5 bases). Trimming cost V 8 bases and J 5 bases, with 11 bases left between them. The length of the CDR3 is 13 residues. In germline, CDR1 is KGHDR, CDR2 SFDVKD. Written as DNA, the CDR3 is TGTGCCACCAAGGGGTGGAGAACCGGGGAGCTGTTTTTT. It is translated as CATKGWRTGELFF.

This chain connects TRBV9 to TRBJ2-1; TRBD1 matches 7 bases. CDR1 and CDR2 (germline): SGDLS, YYNGEE. The CDR3 has 15 amino acids. The V and J ends lost 0 bases and 0 bases, in that order; junction bases with no gene match: 0. CDR3 nucleotides: TGTGCCAGCAGCGTAGGACAGGGCTCCTACAATGAGCAGTTCTTC. Translating gives CASSVGQGSYNEQFF.

This clone came up once. The chain carries TRBV7-8 and TRBJ2-7; TRBD2 matches at 12 bases. Trimming took 6 bases from V and 0 from J; bases not matched to a gene: 3. Germline CDR1 and CDR2: SGHVS and FQNEAQ. There are 15 residues in the CDR3. The CDR3 is CASRQGLAGSYEQYF. The CDR3 DNA reads TGTGCCAGCAGGCAGGGACTAGCGGGCTCCTACGAGCAGTACTTC.

This chain uses TRBV6-5 with TRBJ2-3; TRBD2 matches at 12 bases. CDR3 size: 15 residues. Germline V CDR1 and CDR2: MNHEY, SVGAGI. The V gene end was trimmed by 6 bases and the J gene end by 3 bases; junction bases not matched to a gene: 4. The DNA for the CDR3 is TGTGCCAGCAGGCTAGCGGGAGGGCGAACAGATACGCAGTATTTT. Translation gives CASRLAGGRTDTQYF.

The CDR3 loop is CASSITDREVPDTQYF. CDR3 nucleotides: TGTGCCAGTAGTATAACGGACAGGGAAGTCCCAGATACGCAGTATTTT. This chain links TRBV19 with TRBJ2-3, with TRBD1 matching 8 bases. The V gene's germline CDR1 is LNHDA and CDR2 SQIVND (reference sequence). Trimming removed 2 bases from V and 4 bases from J; junction bases left unmatched: 8. The CDR3 covers 16 residues.